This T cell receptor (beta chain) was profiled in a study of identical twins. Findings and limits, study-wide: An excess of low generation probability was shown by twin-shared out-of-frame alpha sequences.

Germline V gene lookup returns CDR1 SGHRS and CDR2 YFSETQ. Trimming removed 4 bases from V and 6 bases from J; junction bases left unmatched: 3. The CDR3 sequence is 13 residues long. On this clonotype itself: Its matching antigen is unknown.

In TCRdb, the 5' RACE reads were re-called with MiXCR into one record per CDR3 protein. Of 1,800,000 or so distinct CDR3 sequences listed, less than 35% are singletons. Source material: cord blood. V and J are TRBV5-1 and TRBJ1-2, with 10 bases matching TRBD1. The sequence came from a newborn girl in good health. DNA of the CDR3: TGCGCCAGCAGCGACAGGGGGCGTAATGGCTACACCTTC. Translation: CASSDRGRNGYTF. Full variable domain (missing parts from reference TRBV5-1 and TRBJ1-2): KAGVTQTPRYLIKTRGQQVTLSCSPISGHRSVSWYQQTPGQGLQFLFEYFSETQRNKGNFPGRFSGRQFSNSRSEMNVSTLELGDSALYLCASSDRGRNGYTFGSGTRLTVV.